This TCR beta chain was identified in a study of T cells in Graves' hyperthyroidism and ophthalmopathy. General study results and limits: Ophthalmopathy was model-predicted a median roughly 6.5 months pre-onset.

In this sample, this clonotype turned up a few times. Its target is not known. Patients with ophthalmopathy all had a Clinical Activity Score of at least 3, a NOSPECS grade of at least 4 and duration under 3 months. Using more than 8 ml of fresh peripheral blood, PBMCs were prepared. This CDR3 is built from 14 residues. From germline, CDR1 is SNHLY and CDR2 FYNNEI. V was pared by 6 bases and J by 9 bases, with 6 bases of the junction left unmatched. There were TCR beta CDR3 regions amplified from RNA transcripts. HTBI primers drove first-round RT-PCR of the TCR CDR3. Via MiXCR, TCRdb re-called the multiplex PCR reads, giving one row per CDR3 protein. The sample includes about half a million distinct CDR3 sequences, around a quarter seen only once; the top ten take about 10%.

The sequence was collected from a woman in her 30s with Graves' ophthalmopathy. The genes are TRBV2 and TRBJ1-6; 9 bases line up with TRBD1. The sample comprised blood. The CDR3 nucleotides read TGTGCCAGCAGCCGACAGGGGGTTACTTCACCCCTCCACTTT. This translates into CASSRQGVTSPLHF.